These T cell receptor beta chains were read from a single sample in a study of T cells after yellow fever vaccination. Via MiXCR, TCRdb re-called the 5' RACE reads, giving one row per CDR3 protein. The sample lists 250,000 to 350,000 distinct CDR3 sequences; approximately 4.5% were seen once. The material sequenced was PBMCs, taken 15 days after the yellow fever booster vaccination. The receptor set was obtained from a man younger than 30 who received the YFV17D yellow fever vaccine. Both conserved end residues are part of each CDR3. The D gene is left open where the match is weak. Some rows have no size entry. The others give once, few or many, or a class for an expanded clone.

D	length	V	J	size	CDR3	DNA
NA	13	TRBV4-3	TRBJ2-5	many	CASSQDRRGTQYF	TGCGCCAGCAGCCAAGATCGGCGGGGGACCCAGTACTTC
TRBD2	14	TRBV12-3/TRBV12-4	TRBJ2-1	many	CASSRSAGGNEQFF	TGTGCCAGCAGCCGCTCGGCGGGGGGTAATGAGCAGTTCTTC
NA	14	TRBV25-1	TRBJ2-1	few	CASTGVDSYNEQFF	TGTGCCAGCACTGGAGTCGACTCCTACAATGAGCAGTTCTTC
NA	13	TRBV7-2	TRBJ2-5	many	CASSLANQETQYF	TGTGCCAGCAGCTTAGCGAACCAAGAGACCCAGTACTTC
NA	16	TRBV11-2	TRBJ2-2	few	CASSLALGGGTGELFF	TGTGCCAGCAGCTTAGCCCTTGGCGGCGGCACCGGGGAGCTGTTTTTT
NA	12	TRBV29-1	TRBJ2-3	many	CSVQEGTDTQYF	TGCAGCGTCCAGGAGGGAACAGATACGCAGTATTTT
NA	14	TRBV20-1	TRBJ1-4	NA	CSAMMLAAYEKLFF	TGCAGTGCTATGATGCTTGCCGCCTATGAAAAACTGTTTTTT
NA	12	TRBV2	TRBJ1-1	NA	CASSADNTEAFF	TGTGCCAGCTCGGCCGACAACACTGAAGCTTTCTTT
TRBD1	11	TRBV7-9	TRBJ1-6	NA	CASSLGQVLHF	TGTGCCAGCAGCCTCGGACAGGTCCTCCACTTT
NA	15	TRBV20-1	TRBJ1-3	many	CSAPSSGQQGGTIYF	TGCAGTGCCCCATCCTCAGGGCAACAGGGAGGCACCATATATTTT
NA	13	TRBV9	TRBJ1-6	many	CASSVAPSSPLHF	TGTGCCAGCAGCGTAGCCCCGTCTTCACCCCTCCACTTT
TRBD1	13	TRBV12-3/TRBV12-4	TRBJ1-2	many	CASRLTGNYGYTF	TGTGCCAGCAGGTTGACAGGGAACTATGGCTACACCTTC
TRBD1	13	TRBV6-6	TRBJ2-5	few	CATRQGWQETQYF	TGTGCCACCCGACAGGGGTGGCAAGAGACCCAGTACTTC
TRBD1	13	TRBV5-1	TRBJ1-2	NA	CASSWGQGRSYTF	TGCGCCAGCAGCTGGGGACAGGGTAGAAGCTACACCTTC
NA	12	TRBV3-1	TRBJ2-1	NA	CASSHSQGKQFF	TGTGCCAGCAGCCACTCTCAGGGGAAGCAGTTCTTC
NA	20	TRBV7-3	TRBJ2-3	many	CASRRQGLLLRGAAADTQYF	TGTGCCAGCAGGAGACAAGGACTCCTTCTGAGGGGGGCCGCGGCAGATACGCAGTATTTT
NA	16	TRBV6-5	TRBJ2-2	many	CASSYQTAGDTGELFF	TGTGCCAGCAGTTACCAAACGGCAGGAGACACCGGGGAGCTGTTTTTT
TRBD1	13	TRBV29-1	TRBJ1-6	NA	CSVVTGYNSPLHF	TGCAGCGTGGTGACAGGGTATAATTCACCCCTCCACTTT
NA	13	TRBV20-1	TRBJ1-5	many	CSAWDGVNQPQHF	TGCAGTGCTTGGGACGGAGTTAATCAGCCCCAGCATTTT
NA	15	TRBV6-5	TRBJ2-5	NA	CASSYSRGGPAAQYF	TGTGCCAGCAGTTACTCGAGGGGGGGGCCCGCCGCCCAGTACTTC
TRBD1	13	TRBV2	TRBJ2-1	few	CASYTTGISEQFF	TGTGCCAGCTATACGACAGGGATCAGTGAGCAGTTCTTC
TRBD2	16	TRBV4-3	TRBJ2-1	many	CASSQDLRGDLNEQFF	TGCGCCAGCAGCCAAGATCTGCGGGGGGATCTCAATGAGCAGTTCTTC
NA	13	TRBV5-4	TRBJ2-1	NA	CASRAPGENEQFF	TGTGCCAGCAGGGCCCCAGGGGAAAATGAGCAGTTCTTC
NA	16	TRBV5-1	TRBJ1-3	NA	CASSFVDGLSGNTIYF	TGCGCCAGCAGCTTTGTCGACGGTCTCTCTGGAAACACCATATATTTT
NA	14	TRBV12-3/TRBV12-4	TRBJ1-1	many	CASSVRGGGTEAFF	TGTGCCAGCAGTGTCAGGGGCGGTGGTACTGAAGCTTTCTTT
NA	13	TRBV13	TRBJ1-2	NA	CASSPGGGLGYTF	TGTGCCAGCAGCCCTGGGGGAGGTCTTGGCTACACCTTC
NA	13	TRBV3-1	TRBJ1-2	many	CASSQGLYDGYTF	TGTGCCAGCAGCCAGGGACTCTACGATGGCTACACCTTC
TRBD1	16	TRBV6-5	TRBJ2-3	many	CASSYSNQGVRDTQYF	TGTGCCAGCAGTTACTCGAATCAGGGGGTGAGAGATACGCAGTATTTT
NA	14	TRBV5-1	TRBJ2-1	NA	CASGQTSSYNEQFF	TGCGCCAGCGGCCAGACTAGCTCCTACAATGAGCAGTTCTTC
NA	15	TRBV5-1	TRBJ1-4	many	CASSGSAATNEKLFF	TGCGCCAGCAGCGGTTCGGCCGCAACTAATGAAAAACTGTTTTTT
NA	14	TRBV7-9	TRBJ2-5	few	CASSHRDNQETQYF	TGTGCCAGCAGCCACCGGGACAACCAAGAGACCCAGTACTTC
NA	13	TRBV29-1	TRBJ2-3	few	CSVAQGGPDTQYF	TGCAGCGTTGCCCAGGGAGGCCCAGATACGCAGTATTTT
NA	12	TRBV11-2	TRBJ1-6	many	CASSSGPGPLHF	TGTGCCAGCAGCTCCGGACCGGGACCCCTCCACTTT
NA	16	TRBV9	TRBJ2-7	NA	CASSVDLAGTLSEQYF	TGTGCCAGCAGCGTGGATCTGGCAGGGACCTTAAGCGAGCAGTACTTC
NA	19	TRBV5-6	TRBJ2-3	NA	CASIQTRSTGRFSTDTQYF	TGTGCCAGCATCCAAACCCGAAGCACAGGGCGGTTCTCAACAGATACGCAGTATTTT
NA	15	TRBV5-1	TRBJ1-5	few	CASSLGWGANQPQHF	TGCGCCAGCAGCTTGGGCTGGGGCGCGAATCAGCCCCAGCATTTT
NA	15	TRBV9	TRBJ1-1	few	CASSVAQVMNTEAFF	TGTGCCAGCAGCGTAGCCCAGGTAATGAACACTGAAGCTTTCTTT
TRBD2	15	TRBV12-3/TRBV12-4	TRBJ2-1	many	CASRLGVAGRNEQFF	TGTGCCAGCAGGTTGGGGGTAGCGGGCCGCAATGAGCAGTTCTTC
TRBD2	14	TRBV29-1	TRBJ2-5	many	CSVPGLAGQETQYF	TGCAGCGTACCGGGACTAGCGGGCCAAGAGACCCAGTACTTC
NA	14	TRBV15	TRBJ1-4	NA	CATSRTGRDEKLFF	TGTGCCACCAGTAGAACGGGGAGGGATGAAAAACTGTTTTTT
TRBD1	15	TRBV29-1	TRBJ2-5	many	CSVDSRGQGGFAQYF	TGCAGCGTTGACAGCCGTGGACAGGGTGGATTTGCCCAGTACTTC
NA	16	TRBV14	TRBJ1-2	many	CASSHTLGGSSYGYTF	TGTGCCAGCAGCCATACTCTCGGGGGATCCAGTTATGGCTACACCTTC
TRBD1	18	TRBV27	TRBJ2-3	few	CASSLTGQGALGTDTQYF	TGTGCCAGCAGTTTGACGGGACAGGGGGCGCTTGGCACAGATACGCAGTATTTT
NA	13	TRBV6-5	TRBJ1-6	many	CASSYPGNSPLHF	TGTGCCAGCAGTTACCCTGGGAATTCACCCCTCCACTTT
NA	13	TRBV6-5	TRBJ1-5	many	CASRRDGHQPQHF	TGTGCCAGCAGACGAGACGGCCATCAGCCCCAGCATTTT
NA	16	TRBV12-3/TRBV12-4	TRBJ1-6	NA	CASSPAVSSYNSPLHF	TGTGCCAGCAGTCCAGCGGTCAGCTCCTATAATTCACCCCTCCACTTT
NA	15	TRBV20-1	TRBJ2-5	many	CSARDQNAGVGTQYF	TGCAGTGCTAGAGATCAGAACGCAGGGGTTGGGACCCAGTACTTC
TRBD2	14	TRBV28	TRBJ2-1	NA	CASSTGGGGHEQFF	TGTGCCAGCAGTACGGGAGGGGGGGGACATGAGCAGTTCTTC
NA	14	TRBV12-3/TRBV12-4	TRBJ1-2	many	CASTNGPGGYGYTF	TGTGCCAGCACCAATGGTCCGGGGGGCTATGGCTACACCTTC
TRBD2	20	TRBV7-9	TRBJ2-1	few	CASSLAPGTSGGASYNEQFF	TGTGCCAGCAGCTTAGCCCCCGGGACTAGCGGGGGGGCATCCTACAATGAGCAGTTCTTC